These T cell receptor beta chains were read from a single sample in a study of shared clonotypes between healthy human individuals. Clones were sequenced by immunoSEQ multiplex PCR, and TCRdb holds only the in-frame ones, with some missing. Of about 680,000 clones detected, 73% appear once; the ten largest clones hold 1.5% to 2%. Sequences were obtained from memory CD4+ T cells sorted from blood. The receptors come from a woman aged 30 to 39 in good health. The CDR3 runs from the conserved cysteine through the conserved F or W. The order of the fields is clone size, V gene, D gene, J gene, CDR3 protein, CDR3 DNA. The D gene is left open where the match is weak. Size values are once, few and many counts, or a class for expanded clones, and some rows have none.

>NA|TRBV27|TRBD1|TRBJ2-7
CASKLRDRGSYEQYF
TGTGCCAGCAAACTCCGGGACAGGGGCTCCTACGAGCAGTACTTC
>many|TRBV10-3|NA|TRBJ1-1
CAIGGNTEAFF
TGTGCCATCGGAGGAAACACTGAAGCTTTCTTT
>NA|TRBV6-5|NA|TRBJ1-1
CASSEGGVEAFF
TGTGCCAGCAGTGAAGGGGGGGTGGAAGCTTTCTTT
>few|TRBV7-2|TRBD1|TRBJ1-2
CASSQSGGSNYGYTF
TGTGCCAGCAGCCAATCAGGGGGATCTAACTATGGCTACACCTTC
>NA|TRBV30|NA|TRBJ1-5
CAWSVRNNQPPHF
TGTGCCTGGAGTGTACGCAACAATCAGCCCCCGCATTTT
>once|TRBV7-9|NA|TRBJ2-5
CASSLADPGETQYF
TGTGCCAGCAGCTTAGCCGACCCGGGGGAGACCCAGTACTTC
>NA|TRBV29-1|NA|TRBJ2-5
CSVYRGAGETQYF
TGCAGCGTCTACCGGGGGGCGGGAGAGACCCAGTACTTC
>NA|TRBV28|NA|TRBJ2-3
CASSSRQGRTDTQYF
TGTGCCAGCAGTTCCCGGCAGGGGAGGACGGATACGCAGTATTTT
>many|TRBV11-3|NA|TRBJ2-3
CASSLQGSTDTQYF
TGTGCCAGCAGCCTCCAGGGTAGCACAGATACGCAGTATTTT
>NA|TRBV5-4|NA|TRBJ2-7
CASSLGGPSYEQYF
TGTGCCAGCAGCTTGGGGGGTCCCTCCTACGAGCAGTACTTC
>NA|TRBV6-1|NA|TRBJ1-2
CASSEVNELYGYTF
TGTGCCAGCAGTGAGGTGAACGAACTTTATGGCTACACCTTC
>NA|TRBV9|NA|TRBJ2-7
CASSVDSYEQYF
TGTGCCAGCAGCGTAGACTCCTACGAGCAGTACTTC
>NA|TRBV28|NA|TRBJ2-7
CASSLSQDYEQYF
TGTGCCAGCAGTTTGTCCCAGGACTACGAGCAGTACTTC
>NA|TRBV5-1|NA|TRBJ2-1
CASSYADEQFF
TGCGCCAGCAGCTACGCCGATGAGCAGTTCTTC
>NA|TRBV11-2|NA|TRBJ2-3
CASSYPRDTQYF
TGTGCCAGCAGCTACCCCAGGGATACGCAGTATTTT
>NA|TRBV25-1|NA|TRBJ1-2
CASSEQGNYGYTF
TGTGCCAGCAGTGAACAGGGAAACTATGGCTACACCTTC
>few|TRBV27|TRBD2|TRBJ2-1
CASSFQRDSYNEQFF
TGTGCCAGCAGTTTCCAGCGGGACTCCTACAATGAGCAGTTCTTC
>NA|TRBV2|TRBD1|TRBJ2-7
CASSGGQGRATYEQYF
TGTGCCAGCAGTGGGGGACAGGGAAGGGCTACCTACGAGCAGTACTTC
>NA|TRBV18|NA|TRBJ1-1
CASSPNPIMWAMNTEAFF
TGTGCCAGCTCACCAAACCCCATTATGTGGGCCATGAACACTGAAGCTTTCTTT
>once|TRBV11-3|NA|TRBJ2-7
CASSSSGGTDEQYF
TGTGCCAGCAGCTCGTCGGGGGGCACCGACGAGCAGTACTTC
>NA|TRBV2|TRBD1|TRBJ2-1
CASRDRVNYNEQFF
TGTGCCAGCAGGGACAGGGTAAACTACAATGAGCAGTTCTTC
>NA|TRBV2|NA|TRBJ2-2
CASGGLANTGELFF
TGTGCCAGCGGGGGTCTCGCGAACACCGGGGAGCTGTTTTTT
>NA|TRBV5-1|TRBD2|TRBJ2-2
CASSSSPSGSTGELFF
TGCGCCAGCAGCTCCAGCCCTAGCGGGAGTACCGGGGAGCTGTTTTTT
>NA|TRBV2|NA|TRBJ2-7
CASSEGRGGNAYEQYF
TGTGCCAGCAGTGAAGGTCGCGGAGGGAACGCCTACGAGCAGTACTTC
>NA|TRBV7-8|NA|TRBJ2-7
CASSLLGREQYF
TGTGCCAGCAGCTTACTCGGTCGGGAGCAGTACTTC
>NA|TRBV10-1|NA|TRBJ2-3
CASGERDTQYF
TGCGCCAGCGGGGAGCGGGATACGCAGTATTTT
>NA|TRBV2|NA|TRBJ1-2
CASSGVGSSGYTF
TGTGCCAGCAGTGGTGTGGGGTCCTCTGGCTACACCTTC
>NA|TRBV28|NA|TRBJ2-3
CASSGTLRDTQYF
TGTGCCAGCAGTGGGACTCTCAGGGATACGCAGTATTTT
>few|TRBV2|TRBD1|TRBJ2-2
CASKGTVANTGELFF
TGTGCCAGCAAAGGGACAGTAGCGAACACCGGGGAGCTGTTTTTT
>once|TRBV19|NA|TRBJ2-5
CASSPQGRGETQYF
TGTGCCAGTAGTCCCCAGGGGAGGGGAGAGACCCAGTACTTC
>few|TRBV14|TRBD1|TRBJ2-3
CASSLPGQGTDTQYF
TGTGCCAGCAGCCTCCCGGGACAGGGGACAGATACGCAGTATTTT
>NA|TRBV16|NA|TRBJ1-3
CASSRVPQGSIRNTIYF
TGTGCCAGCAGCCGAGTCCCCCAGGGGTCTATAAGAAACACCATATATTTT
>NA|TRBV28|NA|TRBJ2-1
CASKERVNEQFF
TGTGCCAGCAAGGAGAGGGTCAATGAGCAGTTCTTC
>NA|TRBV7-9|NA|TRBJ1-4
CASSLSRQAPFF
TGTGCCAGCAGCTTAAGTAGGCAAGCGCCGTTTTTT
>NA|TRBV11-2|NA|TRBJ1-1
CASSLMGPLKEAFF
TGTGCCAGCAGCTTAATGGGACCCCTCAAGGAAGCTTTCTTT
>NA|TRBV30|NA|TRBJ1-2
CAWSVLMVYGYTF
TGTGCCTGGAGTGTACTAATGGTCTATGGCTACACCTTC
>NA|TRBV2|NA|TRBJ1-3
CASSNRYTGNTIYF
TGTGCCAGCAGTAACCGATACACTGGAAACACCATATATTTT
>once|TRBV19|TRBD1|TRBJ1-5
CASIDRGLRSNQPQHF
TGTGCCAGTATAGACAGGGGGCTGCGGAGCAATCAGCCCCAGCATTTT
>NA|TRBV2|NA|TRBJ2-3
CASSGQDGTDTQYF
TGTGCCAGCAGTGGTCAGGATGGCACAGATACGCAGTATTTT
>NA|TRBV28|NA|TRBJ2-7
CASSLSPGVGEQYF
TGTGCCAGCAGTTTATCGCCAGGGGTAGGCGAGCAGTACTTC
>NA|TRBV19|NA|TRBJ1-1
CASSSNRVGPEAFF
TGTGCCAGTAGTAGTAACAGGGTAGGACCTGAAGCTTTCTTT
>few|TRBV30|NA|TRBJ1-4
CAWNPGPRREKLFF
TGTGCCTGGAACCCGGGCCCCCGACGGGAAAAACTGTTTTTT
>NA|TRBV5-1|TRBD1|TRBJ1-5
CASSFETGLEPQHF
TGCGCCAGCAGCTTCGAGACAGGGCTTGAGCCCCAGCATTTT
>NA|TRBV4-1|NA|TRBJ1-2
CASSQDYTGRSNGYTF
TGCGCCAGCAGCCAAGATTATACAGGGAGGTCCAATGGCTACACCTTC
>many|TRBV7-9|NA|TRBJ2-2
CASSLEVGELFF
TGTGCCAGCAGCTTAGAAGTGGGGGAGCTGTTTTTT
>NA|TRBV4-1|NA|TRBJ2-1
CASSFPAAGNNEQFF
TGCGCCAGCAGCTTCCCCGCAGCGGGCAACAATGAGCAGTTCTTC